These 8 T cell receptor beta chains came from one sample sequenced in a study of blood T cell repertoires in COVID-19. Clones were read by immunoSEQ multiplex PCR, and TCRdb kept only the in-frame ones, dropping some. This table has roughly 240,000 clones, 65% to 90% appearing once. Sequenced input: peripheral blood. The receptor source for this set is a man aged 35 to 55 who had recovered from COVID-19.

The chain has TRBV11-3 and TRBJ2-2, with D possibly being TRBD2 (6 bases). Trimming removed 5 bases from V and 3 bases from J, with 19 bases in between. There are 17 residues in the CDR3. The germline gives CDR1 SGHNT, CDR2 YENEEA. The CDR3 protein is CASSTGGAGGYTGELFF. CDR3 in DNA: TGTGCCAGCAGCACTGGCGGGGCGGGCGGCTACACCGGGGAGCTGTTTTTT.

This chain uses TRBV5-5 with TRBJ2-7; tentative D call: TRBD2 (5 bases). The CDR3 is 15 amino acids. V dropped 4 bases and J dropped 5 bases, with 19 bases sitting between them. Germline CDR1 and CDR2: SGHKS and YYEKEE (reference sequence). The CDR3 DNA reads TGTGCCAGCAGCCCTAGCCCCGAGATAGCCAACGAGCAGTACTTC. Its translation is CASSPSPEIANEQYF.

CDR3 region: CASSWMSGAEAFF. For the CDR3, the DNA is TGTGCCAGCAGCTGGATGTCAGGGGCTGAAGCTTTCTTT. The gene calls are TRBV5-6 and TRBJ1-1; perhaps TRBD1 as D (6 bases). Germline CDR1 SGHDT, CDR2 YYEEEE. V lost 3 bases, J lost 6 bases, and 12 bases lay in between. This CDR3 spans 13 amino acids.

CDR3 DNA: TGTGCCAGCAGGTATTCTGGAAACACCATATATTTT. Amino acid sequence: CASRYSGNTIYF. V usage is TRBV25-1 and J usage is TRBJ1-3; D gene uncertain. Germline CDR1 and CDR2: MGHDK and SYGVNS. This CDR3 region has 12 residues. Trimming took off 6 bases at V and 1 base at J, with 4 bases between the two ends.

The chain recombines TRBV9 with TRBJ1-2; 7 bases are a match to TRBD1. The junction had 18 bases not matched to a gene; V was cut back by 3 bases and J by 4 bases. The CDR3 runs 18 residues. Germline V gene lookup returns CDR1 SGDLS and CDR2 YYNGEE. The CDR3: CASSASTGTVRIGYGYTF. CDR3 DNA sequence: TGTGCCAGCAGCGCTAGCACCGGGACAGTGAGAATTGGCTATGGCTACACCTTC.

The V and J genes are TRBV3-1 (or the pseudogene TRBV3-2) and TRBJ2-5; D is ambiguous. Trimming removed 5 bases at V and 4 bases at J, with 11 bases between. The V gene's germline CDR1 is LGHDT and CDR2 YNNKEL (reference sequence). This CDR3 has 13 residues. CDR3 amino acids: CASSKFQVETQYF. CDR3 sequence (DNA): TGTGCCAGCAGCAAGTTCCAGGTAGAGACCCAGTACTTC.

This chain connects TRBV7-8 to TRBJ1-1; D is undetermined. Germline lookup yields CDR1 SGHVS and CDR2 FQNEAQ. CDR3 length: 15 amino acids. V was cut by 2 bases and J by 4 bases, with 14 bases left in between. The CDR3 nucleotides read TGTGCCAGCAGCTTAACCGAGGAGGGTTTCACTGAAGCTTTCTTT. This codes for CASSLTEEGFTEAFF. Variable domain in full (rest from reference TRBV7-8 and TRBJ1-1): GAGVSQSPRYKVAKRGQDVALRCDPISGHVSLFWYQQALGQGPEFLTYFQNEAQLDKSGLPSDRFFAERPEGSVSTLKIQRTQQEDSAVYLCASSLTEEGFTEAFFGQGTRLTVV.

The chain carries TRBV7-9 and TRBJ2-2, with 9 bases aligning to TRBD1. Germline-derived CDR1 and CDR2 are SEHNR and FQNEAQ (reference sequence). This CDR3 comprises 17 residues. The ends lost 4 bases at V and 4 bases at J; junction bases unmatched: 10. Here the CDR3 DNA reads TGTGCCAGCAGCTCAGATCCGGGACAGGGCGGCACCGGGGAGCTGTTTTTT. It is translated as CASSSDPGQGGTGELFF.